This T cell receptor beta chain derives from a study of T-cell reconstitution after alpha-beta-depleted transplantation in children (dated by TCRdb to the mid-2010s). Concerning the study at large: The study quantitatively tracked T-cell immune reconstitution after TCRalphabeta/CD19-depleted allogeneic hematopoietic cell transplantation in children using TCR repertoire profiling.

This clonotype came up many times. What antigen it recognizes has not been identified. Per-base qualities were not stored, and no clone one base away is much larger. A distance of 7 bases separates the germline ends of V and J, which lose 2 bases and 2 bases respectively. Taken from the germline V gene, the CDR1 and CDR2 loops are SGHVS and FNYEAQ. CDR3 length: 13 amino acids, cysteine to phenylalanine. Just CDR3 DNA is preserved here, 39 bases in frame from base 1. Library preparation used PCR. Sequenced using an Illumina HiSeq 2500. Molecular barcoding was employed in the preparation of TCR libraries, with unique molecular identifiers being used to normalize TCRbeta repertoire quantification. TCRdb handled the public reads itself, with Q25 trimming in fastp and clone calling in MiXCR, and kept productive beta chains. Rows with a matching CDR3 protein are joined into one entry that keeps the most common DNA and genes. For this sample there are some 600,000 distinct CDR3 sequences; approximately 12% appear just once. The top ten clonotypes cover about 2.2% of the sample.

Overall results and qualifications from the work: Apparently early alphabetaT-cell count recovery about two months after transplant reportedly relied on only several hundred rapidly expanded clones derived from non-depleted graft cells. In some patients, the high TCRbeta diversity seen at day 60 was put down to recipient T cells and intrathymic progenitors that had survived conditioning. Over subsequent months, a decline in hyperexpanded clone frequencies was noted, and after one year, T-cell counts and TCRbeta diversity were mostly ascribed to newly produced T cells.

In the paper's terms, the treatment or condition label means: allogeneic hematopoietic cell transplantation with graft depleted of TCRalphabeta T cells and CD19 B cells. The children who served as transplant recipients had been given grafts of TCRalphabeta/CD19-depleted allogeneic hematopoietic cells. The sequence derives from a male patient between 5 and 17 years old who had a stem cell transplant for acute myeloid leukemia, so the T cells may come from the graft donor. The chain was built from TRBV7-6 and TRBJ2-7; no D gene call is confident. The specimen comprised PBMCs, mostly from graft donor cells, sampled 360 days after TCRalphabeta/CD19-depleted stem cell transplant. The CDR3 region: CASSLRGTYEQYF. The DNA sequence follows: TGTGCCAGCAGCTTACGCGGTACCTACGAGCAGTACTTC.